These 8 T cell receptor beta chains originate from one sample sequenced in a study of Tregs in tolerant kidney transplant recipients. Clones were sequenced by immunoSEQ multiplex PCR, and TCRdb holds only the in-frame ones, with some missing. The sample includes fewer than 80,000 clones, more than 95% of them seen just once. Material: Tregs from blood, obtained before the transplant. The receptor source for this set is a human donor who received a combined kidney and bone marrow transplant.

This sequence joins TRBV2 and TRBJ1-5; TRBD1 matches at 8 bases. CDR3 length: 13 amino acids. Losses at the gene ends were 6 bases for V and 6 bases for J; bases not matched to a gene: 4. CDR1 is SNHLY and CDR2 is FYNNEI in the germline V gene. This CDR3 is CASRDRGGQPQHF. CDR3 nucleotide sequence: TGTGCCAGCAGAGACAGGGGCGGTCAGCCCCAGCATTTT.

This chain joins TRBV20-1 and TRBJ2-7, with a possible D match to TRBD1 (5 bases). The CDR3 runs to 11 residues. CDR1 DFQATT and CDR2 SNEGSKA come from the germline V gene (reference sequence). Trimming took off 5 bases at V and 4 bases at J, with 9 bases between the two ends. This CDR3 is CSAQGGYEQYF. The CDR3 DNA reads as TGCAGTGCTCAGGGTGGATACGAGCAGTACTTC.

The chain combines TRBV5-6 with TRBJ2-3, with D tentatively TRBD2 (7 bases). The germline V gene encodes CDR1 SGHDT and CDR2 YYEEEE. This CDR3 spans 16 amino acids. V was trimmed by 3 bases and J by 4 bases, leaving 18 bases between them. CDR3 amino acids: CASSSNRGAGADTQYF. CDR3 nucleotides: TGTGCCAGCAGCTCCAACCGGGGGGCCGGGGCAGATACGCAGTATTTT.

The chain combines TRBV2 with TRBJ1-3; 8 nucleotides agree with TRBD1. From germline, CDR1 is SNHLY and CDR2 FYNNEI. J lost 4 bases, V lost 6 bases, and 8 bases had no gene match. There are 15 residues in the CDR3. The DNA for the CDR3 is TGTGCCAGCAGGGCACATGGACAGGGCGGAAACACCATATATTTT. Translated, it gives CASRAHGQGGNTIYF.

The rearrangement uses TRBV7-2 and TRBJ2-7; tentatively, D is TRBD2 (6 bases). V shed 0 bases and J shed 2 bases, with 11 bases lying between them. Germline V gives CDR1 SGHTA, CDR2 FQGNSA. The CDR3 loop spans 15 amino acids. CDR3 nucleotide sequence: TGTGCCAGCAGCTTAGCCGGGACTCTAACCTACGAGCAGTACTTC. Protein sequence: CASSLAGTLTYEQYF.

As DNA, the CDR3 is TGTGCCTGGAGTTCAGGGTCCCCCCTCCACTTT. Translation: CAWSSGSPLHF. V is TRBV30 and J is TRBJ1-6; possibly TRBD1 for D (5 bases). The CDR3 runs to 11 residues. With 2 bases removed from V and 13 bases from J, the gap between germline ends came to 9 bases. Per the germline V gene, CDR1 is GTSNPN and CDR2 is SVGIG (reference sequence).

V usage is TRBV27 and J usage is TRBJ1-1; D unresolved. Germline lookup yields CDR1 MNHEY and CDR2 SMNVEV (reference sequence). CDR3 length equals 14 residues. V lost 5 bases, J lost 1 base, and 11 bases lay in between. The CDR3 DNA reads as TGTGCCAGCAGTCCAATGAGGAAGAACACTGAAGCTTTCTTT. Translation: CASSPMRKNTEAFF.

This rearrangement joins TRBV28 to TRBJ1-4; the D gene is possibly TRBD1 (6 bases). Germline CDR1 reads MDHEN; CDR2 reads SYDVKM. V was clipped by 5 bases and J by 4 bases, with 14 bases between them. The CDR3 is made up of 15 amino acids. CDR3 protein: CASSPSGQFNEKLFF. For the CDR3, the DNA is TGTGCCAGCAGTCCAAGTGGACAGTTTAATGAAAAACTGTTTTTT.